Listed below are T cell receptor beta chains from one sample, sequenced in a study of blood T cells in healthy people across ages. A single record per CDR3 protein comes from TCRdb applying MiXCR to the 5' RACE reads. This table holds 550,000 to 700,000 distinct CDR3 sequences, approximately 27% found once. The sequenced sample was blood. The origin of the receptors is a woman aged 70-85 years in good health. The CDR3 runs from the conserved cysteine through the conserved F or W. D genes are given only for firm matches. Size values are once, few and many counts, or a class for expanded clones, and some rows have none.

>TRBJ1-1|-|TRBV5-1|many
TGCGCCAGCAGACAAACGGGATATGCGGGCACTGAAGCTTTCTTT
CASRQTGYAGTEAFF
>TRBJ1-5|TRBD1|TRBV4-1|few
TGCGCCAGCAGCCAAGATGACAGGGACTTCAATCAGCCCCAGCATTTT
CASSQDDRDFNQPQHF
>TRBJ2-6|-|TRBV25-1|-
TGTGCCAGCATGCCCTCCTCTGGGGCCAACGTCCTGACTTTC
CASMPSSGANVLTF
>TRBJ2-4|TRBD1|TRBV6-5|many
TGTGCCAGCAGTCCCCCAGGGGGAATAGCCAAAAACATTCAGTACTTC
CASSPPGGIAKNIQYF
>TRBJ1-4|TRBD1|TRBV4-3|-
TGCGCCAGCAGCCAAGAATACGGGACAGGAAATGAAAAACTGTTTTTT
CASSQEYGTGNEKLFF
>TRBJ2-1|-|TRBV2|-
TGTGCCAGCAGCCCGACTAGTCGGCAGTACAATGAGCAGTTCTTC
CASSPTSRQYNEQFF
>TRBJ1-3|-|TRBV18|-
TGTGCCAGCTCAGGCGCGGCCTCCTCTGGAAACACCATATATTTT
CASSGAASSGNTIYF
>TRBJ2-7|TRBD1|TRBV30|-
TGTGCCTCACAGGGGAGCTCCTACGAGCAGTACTTC
CASQGSSYEQYF
>TRBJ2-1|-|TRBV10-3|few
TGTGCCATAAAATTGAACAATGAGCAGTTCTTC
CAIKLNNEQFF
>TRBJ2-2|TRBD1|TRBV6-1|-
TGTGCCAGCAGTGAAAGGGGGCGAGGGACCGGGGAGCTGTTTTTT
CASSERGRGTGELFF
>TRBJ2-5|-|TRBV4-3|few
TGCGCCAGCAGCCAAGAATGGGGGGAGACCCAGTACTTC
CASSQEWGETQYF
>TRBJ2-5|-|TRBV5-1|-
TGCGCCAGCAGCTTGGGAGAATGGGGGACCCAGTACTTC
CASSLGEWGTQYF
>TRBJ2-5|TRBD2|TRBV7-2|-
TGTGCCAGCAGCTTACCGGGGGGGAGGGGCCAAGAGACCCAGTACTTC
CASSLPGGRGQETQYF
>TRBJ1-2|-|TRBV3-1|-
TGTGCCAGCAGCCAAGATAAGCGGGTATATGGCTACACCTTC
CASSQDKRVYGYTF
>TRBJ1-2|TRBD1|TRBV6-2/TRBV6-3|few
TGTGCCAGCAGTCCTGACAGGGAATACGGCTACACCTTC
CASSPDREYGYTF
>TRBJ2-1|TRBD2|TRBV12-3/TRBV12-4|-
TGTGCCAGCAGTTTTACTAGCGGGGGGGCCTGGTACAATGAGCAGTTCTTC
CASSFTSGGAWYNEQFF
>TRBJ2-1|-|TRBV9|few
TGTGCCAGCAGCGTAGGACAGTACAATGAGCAGTTCTTC
CASSVGQYNEQFF
>TRBJ2-3|-|TRBV9|-
TGTGCCAGCAGCGTAAAAGATACGCAGTATTTT
CASSVKDTQYF
>TRBJ2-7|-|TRBV5-1|-
TGCGCCAGCAGCTTAATAGCGGGACAGGGCTATGCAGTGCAGTACTTC
CASSLIAGQGYAVQYF
>TRBJ2-5|-|TRBV20-1|few
TGCAGTGCAAGGCTGTCCCAAGAGACCCAGTACTTC
CSARLSQETQYF
>TRBJ2-1|-|TRBV7-9|-
TGTGCCAGCAGCTTAGTGAACAATGAGCAGTTCTTC
CASSLVNNEQFF
>TRBJ1-1|TRBD1|TRBV7-9|few
TGTGCCGGCTGGACAGGGATAAACACTGAAGCTTTCTTT
CAGWTGINTEAFF
>TRBJ2-3|-|TRBV5-1|-
TGCGCCAGCGCCATTAGCACAGATACGCAGTATTTT
CASAISTDTQYF
>TRBJ1-1|-|TRBV6-2/TRBV6-3|few
TGTGCCAGCGGCTCTCTCCGGGCTGAAGCTTTCTTT
CASGSLRAEAFF
>TRBJ2-7|-|TRBV7-2|-
TGTGCCAGCAGCCTAGAATACAGCTCCTACGAGCAGTACTTC
CASSLEYSSYEQYF